This T cell receptor beta chain was recorded in a study of T cell changes during pregnancy in multiple sclerosis. TCRdb keeps only in-frame clones here, not all; method: immunoSEQ multiplex PCR. Among roughly 75,000 clones listed, roughly 91% were seen once. The sequence came from a female donor in good health, enrolled as a control in a pregnancy study. The sample consisted of peripheral blood, taken after pregnancy.

CDR3 DNA: TGCGCCAGCAGCCAAGATGGGCCCGGACTAGCCTACGGGATATACAATGAGCAGTTCTTC. It yields the protein CASSQDGPGLAYGIYNEQFF. The rearrangement joins TRBV4-3 to TRBJ2-1; 8 nucleotides align to TRBD2. This CDR3 contains 20 residues. J lost 4 bases, V lost 0 bases, and 17 bases had no gene match. The germline gives CDR1 LGHNA, CDR2 YSLEER.